This T cell receptor (beta chain) was recovered during a study of cytomegalovirus exposure and HLA in healthy donors. CDR3 length equals 15 residues. The V gene end was trimmed by 5 bases and the J gene end by 6 bases; junction bases not matched to a gene: 7. Per germline, CDR1 SGHAT and CDR2 FQNNGV. This clone was seen more than once but under ten times. Its cognate antigen is unknown. Study-wide results and caveats: Rarity marked most TCR sequences, yet some public TCRs occurred in many donors.

The PCR used 60 Vbeta and 13 Jbeta primers. Profiled with immunoSEQ multiplex PCR; TCRdb holds only in-frame clones, not every one. The data show around 98,000 clones, 60% to 75% seen once. The rearrangement uses TRBV11-2 and TRBJ1-4, with TRBD1 matching 9 bases. This TCR derives from a female donor in good health and CMV-seronegative. Specimen: PBMCs. The CDR3 loop is CASSPGTGTHEKLFF. CDR3 nucleotides: TGTGCCAGCAGCCCCGGGACAGGGACTCATGAAAAACTGTTTTTT.